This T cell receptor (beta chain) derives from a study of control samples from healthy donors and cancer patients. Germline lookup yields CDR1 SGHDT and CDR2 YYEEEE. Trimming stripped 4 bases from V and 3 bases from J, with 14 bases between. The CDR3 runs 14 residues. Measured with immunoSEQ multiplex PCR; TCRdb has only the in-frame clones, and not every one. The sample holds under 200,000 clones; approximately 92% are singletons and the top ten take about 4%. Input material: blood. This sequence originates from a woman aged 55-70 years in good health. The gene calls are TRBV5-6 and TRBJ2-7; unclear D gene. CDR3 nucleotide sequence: TGTGCCAGCAGCGGAACCGCAGGCTTCTACGAGCAGTACTTC. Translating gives CASSGTAGFYEQYF.